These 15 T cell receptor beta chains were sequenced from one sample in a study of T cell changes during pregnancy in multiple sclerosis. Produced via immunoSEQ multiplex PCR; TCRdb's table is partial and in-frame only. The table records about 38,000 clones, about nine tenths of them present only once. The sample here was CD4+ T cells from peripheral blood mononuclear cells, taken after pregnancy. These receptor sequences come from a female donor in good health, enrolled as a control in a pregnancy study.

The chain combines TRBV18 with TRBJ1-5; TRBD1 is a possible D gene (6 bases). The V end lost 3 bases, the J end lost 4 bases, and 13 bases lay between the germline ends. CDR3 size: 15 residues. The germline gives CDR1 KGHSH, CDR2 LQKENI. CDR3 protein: CASSPSDSGNQPQHF. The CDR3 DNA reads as TGTGCCAGCTCACCGTCGGACAGCGGAAATCAGCCCCAGCATTTT.

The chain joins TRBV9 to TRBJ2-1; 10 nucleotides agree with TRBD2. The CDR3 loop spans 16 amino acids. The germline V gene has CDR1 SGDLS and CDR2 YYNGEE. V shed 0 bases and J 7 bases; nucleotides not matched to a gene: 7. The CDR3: CASSVGSGGGRNEQFF. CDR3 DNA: TGTGCCAGCAGCGTAGGGAGCGGGGGGGGCCGAAATGAGCAGTTCTTC.

The CDR3 reads CASSGGLRGEQYF. The CDR3 bases are TGTGCCAGCAGTGGTGGGCTCAGGGGCGAGCAGTACTTC. This sequence joins TRBV6-1 and TRBJ2-7, with D perhaps TRBD1 (6 bases). Germline V CDR1 and CDR2: MNHNS, SASEGT. CDR3 length: 13 amino acids. The germline V and J ends were trimmed by 4 bases and 6 bases, with 13 bases remaining between them.

Written as DNA, the CDR3 is TGTGCCAGCAGCTCCCCCTGGGGAGGCGCTGAGCAGTTCTTC. It codes for CASSSPWGGAEQFF. The chain is built from TRBV13 and TRBJ2-1; TRBD2 might be the D (6 bases). The CDR3 consists of 14 residues. Per germline, CDR1 PRHDT and CDR2 FYEKMQ (reference sequence). Trimming took 4 bases from V and 9 from J, leaving 16 bases between them.

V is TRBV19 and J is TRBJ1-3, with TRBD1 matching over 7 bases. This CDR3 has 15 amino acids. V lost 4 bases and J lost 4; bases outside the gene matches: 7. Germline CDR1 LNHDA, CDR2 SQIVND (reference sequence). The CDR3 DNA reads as TGTGCCAGTAGTAGACCCGACAGGGAGGGAAACACCATATATTTT. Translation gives CASSRPDREGNTIYF.

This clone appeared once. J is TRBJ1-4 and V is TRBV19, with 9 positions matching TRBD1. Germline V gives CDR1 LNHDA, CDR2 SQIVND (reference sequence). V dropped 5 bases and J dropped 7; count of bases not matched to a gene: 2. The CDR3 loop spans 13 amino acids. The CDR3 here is CASSGGQGEKLFF. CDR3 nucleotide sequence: TGTGCCAGTAGTGGGGGACAGGGTGAAAAACTGTTTTTT. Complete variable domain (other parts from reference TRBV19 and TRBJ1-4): DGGITQSPKYLFRKEGQNVTLSCEQNLNHDAMYWYRQDPGQGLRLIYYSQIVNDFQKGDIAEGYSVSREKKESFPLTVTSAQKNPTAFYLCASSGGQGEKLFFGSGTQLSVL.

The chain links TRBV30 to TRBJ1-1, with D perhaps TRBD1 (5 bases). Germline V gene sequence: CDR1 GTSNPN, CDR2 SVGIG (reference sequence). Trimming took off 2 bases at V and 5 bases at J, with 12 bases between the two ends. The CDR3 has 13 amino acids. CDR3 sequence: CAWSPGGRTEAFF. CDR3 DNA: TGTGCCTGGAGTCCCGGGGGACGAACTGAAGCTTTCTTT.

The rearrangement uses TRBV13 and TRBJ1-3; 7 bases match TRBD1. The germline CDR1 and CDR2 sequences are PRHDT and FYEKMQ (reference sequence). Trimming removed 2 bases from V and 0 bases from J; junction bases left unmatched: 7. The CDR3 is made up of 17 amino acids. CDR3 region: CASSLRRGRSSGNTIYF. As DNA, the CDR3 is TGTGCCAGCAGCTTAAGGAGGGGGCGGTCCTCTGGAAACACCATATATTTT. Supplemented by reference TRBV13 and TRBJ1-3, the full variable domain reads AAGVIQSPRHLIKEKRETATLKCYPIPRHDTVYWYQQGPGQDPQFLISFYEKMQSDKGSIPDRFSAQQFSDYHSELNMSSLELGDSALYFCASSLRRGRSSGNTIYFGEGSWLTVV.

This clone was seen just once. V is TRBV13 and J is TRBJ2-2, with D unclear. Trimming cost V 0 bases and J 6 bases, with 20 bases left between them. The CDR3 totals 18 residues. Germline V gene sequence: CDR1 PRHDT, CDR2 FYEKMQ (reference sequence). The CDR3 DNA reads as TGTGCCAGCAGCTTAGGGCCGATCAGCGAGGCTTACGCCGGGGAGCTGTTTTTT. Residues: CASSLGPISEAYAGELFF.

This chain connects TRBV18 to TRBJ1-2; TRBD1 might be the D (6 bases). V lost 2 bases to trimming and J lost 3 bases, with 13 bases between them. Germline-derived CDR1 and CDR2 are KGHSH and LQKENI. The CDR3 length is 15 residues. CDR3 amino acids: CASSPKQGTDYGYTF. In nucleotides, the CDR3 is TGTGCCAGCTCACCAAAGCAGGGGACGGACTATGGCTACACCTTC.

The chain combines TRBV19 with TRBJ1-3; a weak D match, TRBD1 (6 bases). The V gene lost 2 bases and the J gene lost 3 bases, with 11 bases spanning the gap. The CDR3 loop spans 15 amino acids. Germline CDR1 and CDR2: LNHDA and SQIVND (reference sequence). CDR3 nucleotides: TGTGCCAGTAGTATATCTGGGACACTTGGAAACACCATATATTTT. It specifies CASSISGTLGNTIYF. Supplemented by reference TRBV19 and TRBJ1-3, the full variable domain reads DGGITQSPKYLFRKEGQNVTLSCEQNLNHDAMYWYRQDPGQGLRLIYYSQIVNDFQKGDIAEGYSVSREKKESFPLTVTSAQKNPTAFYLCASSISGTLGNTIYFGEGSWLTVV.

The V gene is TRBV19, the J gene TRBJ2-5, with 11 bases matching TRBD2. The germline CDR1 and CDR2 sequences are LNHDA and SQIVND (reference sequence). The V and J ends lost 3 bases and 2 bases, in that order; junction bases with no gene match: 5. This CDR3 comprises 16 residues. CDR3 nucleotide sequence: TGTGCCAGTAGTATCCGACTAGCGGGGATTCAAGAGACCCAGTACTTC. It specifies CASSIRLAGIQETQYF.

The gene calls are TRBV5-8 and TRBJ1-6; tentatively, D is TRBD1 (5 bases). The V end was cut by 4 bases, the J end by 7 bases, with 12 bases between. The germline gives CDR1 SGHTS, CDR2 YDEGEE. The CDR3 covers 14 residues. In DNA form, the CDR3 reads TGTGCCAGCAGCGGCGGGACGGTGAATTCACCCCTCCACTTT. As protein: CASSGGTVNSPLHF.

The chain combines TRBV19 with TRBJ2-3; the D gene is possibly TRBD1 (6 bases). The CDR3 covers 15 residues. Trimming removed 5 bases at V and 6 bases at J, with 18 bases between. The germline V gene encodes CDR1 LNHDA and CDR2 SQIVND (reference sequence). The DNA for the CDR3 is TGTGCCAGTAGTTTCCCGGGACAAGGAGCGGATACGCAGTATTTT. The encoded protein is CASSFPGQGADTQYF. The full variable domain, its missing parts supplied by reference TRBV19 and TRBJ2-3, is DGGITQSPKYLFRKEGQNVTLSCEQNLNHDAMYWYRQDPGQGLRLIYYSQIVNDFQKGDIAEGYSVSREKKESFPLTVTSAQKNPTAFYLCASSFPGQGADTQYFGPGTRLTVL.

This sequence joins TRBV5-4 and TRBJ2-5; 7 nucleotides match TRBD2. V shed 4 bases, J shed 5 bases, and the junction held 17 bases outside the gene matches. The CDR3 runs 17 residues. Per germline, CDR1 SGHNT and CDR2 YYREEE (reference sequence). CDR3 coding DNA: TGTGCCAGCAGCGGCGCACGCGCGGGAGATTCGGCGGAGACCCAGTACTTC. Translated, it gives CASSGARAGDSAETQYF.